The following is a T cell receptor (beta chain) sequence with its context. Its antigen remains unknown. The data derive from a study of identical twins. Study-level findings and limits: Twin-shared out-of-frame alpha sequences showed excess low generation probability. The models systematically underestimated how much out-of-frame TCR alpha was shared in monozygotic twins.

The V end lost 0 bases, the J end lost 6 bases, and 12 bases lay between the germline ends. This CDR3 comprises 15 residues. Germline values: CDR1 LNHNV, CDR2 YYDKDF (reference sequence). One entry per CDR3 protein results from TCRdb running MiXCR on the 5' RACE reads. Of 450,000 or so distinct CDR3 sequences listed, 14% are singletons. The same data also went into a second study, on yellow fever vaccine responses in identical twins. From that second work: The authors reported partly convergent, partly personalized vaccine responses in identical twins.

The sequence derives from a woman under 30 in good health. This chain links TRBV15 with TRBJ2-1, with D tentatively TRBD2 (5 bases). The sequencing sample was made of CD4+ T cells sorted from blood. The CDR3 nucleotides read TGTGCCACCAGCAGAGATAGGATGGCGGGCAATGAGCAGTTCTTC. It encodes CATSRDRMAGNEQFF.